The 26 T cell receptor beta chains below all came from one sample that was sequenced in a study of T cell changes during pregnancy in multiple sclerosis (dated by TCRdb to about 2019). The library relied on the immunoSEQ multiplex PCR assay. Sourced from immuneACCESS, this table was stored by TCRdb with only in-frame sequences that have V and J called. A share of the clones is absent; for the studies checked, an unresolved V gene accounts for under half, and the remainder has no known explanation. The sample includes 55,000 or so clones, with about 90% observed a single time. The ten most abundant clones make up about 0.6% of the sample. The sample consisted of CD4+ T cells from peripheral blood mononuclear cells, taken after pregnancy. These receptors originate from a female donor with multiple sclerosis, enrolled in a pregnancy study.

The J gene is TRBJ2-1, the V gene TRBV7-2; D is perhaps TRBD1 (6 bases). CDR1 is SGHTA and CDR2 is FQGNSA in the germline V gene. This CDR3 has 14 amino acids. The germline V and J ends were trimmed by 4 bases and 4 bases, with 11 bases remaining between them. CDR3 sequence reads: CASSSTQGYNEQFF. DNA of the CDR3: TGTGCCAGCAGCTCCACCCAGGGGTACAATGAGCAGTTCTTC.

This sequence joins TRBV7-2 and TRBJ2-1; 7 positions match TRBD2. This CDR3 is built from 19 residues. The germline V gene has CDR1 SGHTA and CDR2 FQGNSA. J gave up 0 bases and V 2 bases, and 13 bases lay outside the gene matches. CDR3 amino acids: CASSLSSPASGPSYNEQFF. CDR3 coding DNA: TGTGCCAGCAGCTTAAGCTCTCCGGCTAGCGGACCCTCCTACAATGAGCAGTTCTTC. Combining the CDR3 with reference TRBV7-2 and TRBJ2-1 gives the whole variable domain GAGVSQSPSNKVTEKGKDVELRCDPISGHTALYWYRQSLGQGLEFLIYFQGNSAPDKSGLPSDRFSAERTGGSVSTLTIQRTQQEDSAVYLCASSLSSPASGPSYNEQFFGPGTRLTVL.

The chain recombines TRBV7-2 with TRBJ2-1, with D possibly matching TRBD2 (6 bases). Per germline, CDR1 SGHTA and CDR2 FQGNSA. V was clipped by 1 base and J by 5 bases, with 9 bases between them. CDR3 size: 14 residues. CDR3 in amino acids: CASSLVLANNEQFF. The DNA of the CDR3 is TGTGCCAGCAGCTTAGTACTAGCTAACAATGAGCAGTTCTTC.

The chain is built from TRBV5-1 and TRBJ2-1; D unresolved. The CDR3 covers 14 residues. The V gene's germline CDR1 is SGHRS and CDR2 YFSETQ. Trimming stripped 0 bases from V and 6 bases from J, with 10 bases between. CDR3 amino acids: CASSLAGQANEQFF. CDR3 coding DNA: TGCGCCAGCAGCTTGGCCGGCCAGGCCAATGAGCAGTTCTTC.

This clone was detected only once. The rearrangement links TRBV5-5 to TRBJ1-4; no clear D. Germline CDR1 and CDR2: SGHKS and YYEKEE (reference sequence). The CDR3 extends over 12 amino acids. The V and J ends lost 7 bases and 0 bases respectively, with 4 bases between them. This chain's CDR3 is CASRATNEKLFF. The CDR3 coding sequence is TGTGCCAGCCGAGCAACTAATGAAAAACTGTTTTTT.

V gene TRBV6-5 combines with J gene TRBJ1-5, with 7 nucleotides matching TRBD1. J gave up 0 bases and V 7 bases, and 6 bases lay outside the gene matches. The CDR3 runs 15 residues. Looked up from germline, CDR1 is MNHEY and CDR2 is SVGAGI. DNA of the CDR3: TGTGCCAGCACCCTGGACAGGAATAGCAATCAGCCCCAGCATTTT. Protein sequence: CASTLDRNSNQPQHF.

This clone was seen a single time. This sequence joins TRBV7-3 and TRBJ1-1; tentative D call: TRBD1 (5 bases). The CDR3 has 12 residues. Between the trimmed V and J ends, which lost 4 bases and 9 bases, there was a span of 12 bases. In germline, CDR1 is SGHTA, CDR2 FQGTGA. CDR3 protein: CASSSHTGQAFF. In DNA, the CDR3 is TGTGCCAGCAGCTCCCACACAGGCCAAGCTTTCTTT.

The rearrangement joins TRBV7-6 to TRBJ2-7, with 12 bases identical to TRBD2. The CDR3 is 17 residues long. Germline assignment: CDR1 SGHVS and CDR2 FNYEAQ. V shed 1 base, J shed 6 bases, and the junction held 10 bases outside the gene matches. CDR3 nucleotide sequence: TGTGCCAGCAGCTTAGGGGCTAGCGGGGGGGCGGCGGGCGAGCAGTACTTC. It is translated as CASSLGASGGAAGEQYF.

The CDR3 region has the DNA TGTGCCAGCAGCTGGGGGGGACACCCGAACACTGAAGCTTTCTTT. It codes for CASSWGGHPNTEAFF. The chain recombines TRBV7-9 with TRBJ1-1, with D possibly TRBD1 on 6 matching bases. V lost 4 bases, J lost 1 base, and 13 bases lay in between. CDR1 and CDR2 (germline): SEHNR, FQNEAQ (reference sequence). CDR3 size: 15 residues.

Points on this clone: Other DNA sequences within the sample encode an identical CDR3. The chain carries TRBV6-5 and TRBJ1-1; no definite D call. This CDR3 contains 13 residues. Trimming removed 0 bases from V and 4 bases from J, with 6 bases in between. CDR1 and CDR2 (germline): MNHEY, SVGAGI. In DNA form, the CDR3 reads TGTGCCAGCAGTTACTCAGGAGGCACTGAAGCTTTCTTT. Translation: CASSYSGGTEAFF.

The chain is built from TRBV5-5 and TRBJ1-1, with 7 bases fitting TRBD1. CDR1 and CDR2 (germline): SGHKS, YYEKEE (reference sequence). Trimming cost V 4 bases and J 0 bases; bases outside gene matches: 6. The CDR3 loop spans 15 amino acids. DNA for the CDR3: TGTGCCAGCAGCCGACAGGGTCGGTTGAACACTGAAGCTTTCTTT. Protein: CASSRQGRLNTEAFF.

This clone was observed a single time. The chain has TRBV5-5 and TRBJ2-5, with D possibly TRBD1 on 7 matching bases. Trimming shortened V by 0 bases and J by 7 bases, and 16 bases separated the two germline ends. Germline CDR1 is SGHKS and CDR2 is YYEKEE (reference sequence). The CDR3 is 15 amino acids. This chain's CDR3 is CASSLVGGTDWTQYF. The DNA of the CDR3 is TGTGCCAGCAGCTTGGTAGGCGGGACAGACTGGACCCAGTACTTC. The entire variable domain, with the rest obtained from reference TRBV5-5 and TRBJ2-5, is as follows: DAGVTQSPTHLIKTRGQQVTLRCSPISGHKSVSWYQQVLGQGPQFIFQYYEKEERGRGNFPDRFSARQFPNYSSELNVNALLLGDSALYLCASSLVGGTDWTQYFGPGTRLLVL.

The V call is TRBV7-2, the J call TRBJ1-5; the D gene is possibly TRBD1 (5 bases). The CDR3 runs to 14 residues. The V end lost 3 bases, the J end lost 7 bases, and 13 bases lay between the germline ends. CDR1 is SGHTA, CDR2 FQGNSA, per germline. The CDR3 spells CASSFGGAEQPQHF. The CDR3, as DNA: TGTGCCAGCAGCTTCGGAGGGGCTGAACAGCCCCAGCATTTT.

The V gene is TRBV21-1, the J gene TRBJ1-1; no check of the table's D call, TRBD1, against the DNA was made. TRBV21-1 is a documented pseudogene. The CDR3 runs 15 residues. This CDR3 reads CASSSGGMGDTEAFF. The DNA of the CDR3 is TGTGCCAGCAGCTCAGGGGGGATGGGCGACACTGAAGCTTTCTTT.

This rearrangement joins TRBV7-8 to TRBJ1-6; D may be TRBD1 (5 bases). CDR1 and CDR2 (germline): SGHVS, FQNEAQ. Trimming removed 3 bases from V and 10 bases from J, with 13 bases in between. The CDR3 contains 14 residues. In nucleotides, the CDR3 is TGTGCCAGCAGCTTCCCCGGGGGGGAATCACCCCTCCACTTT. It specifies CASSFPGGESPLHF.

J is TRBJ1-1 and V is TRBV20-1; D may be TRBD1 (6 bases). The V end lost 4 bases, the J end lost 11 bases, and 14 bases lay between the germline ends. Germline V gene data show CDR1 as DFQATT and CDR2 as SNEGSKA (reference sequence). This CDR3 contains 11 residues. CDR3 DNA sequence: TGCAGTGCTACGGACAGCGTTCAGGCTTTCTTT. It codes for CSATDSVQAFF.

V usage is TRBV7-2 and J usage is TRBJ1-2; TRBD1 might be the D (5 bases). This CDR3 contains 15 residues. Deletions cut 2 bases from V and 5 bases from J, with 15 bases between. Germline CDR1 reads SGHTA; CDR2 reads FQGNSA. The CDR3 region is CASSLQAGTGYGYTF. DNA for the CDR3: TGTGCCAGCAGCTTACAAGCTGGGACTGGGTATGGCTACACCTTC.

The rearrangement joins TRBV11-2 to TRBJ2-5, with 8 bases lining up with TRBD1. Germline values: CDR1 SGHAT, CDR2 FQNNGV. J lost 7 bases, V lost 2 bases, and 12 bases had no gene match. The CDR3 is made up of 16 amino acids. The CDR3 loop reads CASSLRSGQGPWTQYF. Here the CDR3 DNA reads TGTGCCAGCAGCTTAAGGTCAGGACAGGGCCCATGGACCCAGTACTTC.

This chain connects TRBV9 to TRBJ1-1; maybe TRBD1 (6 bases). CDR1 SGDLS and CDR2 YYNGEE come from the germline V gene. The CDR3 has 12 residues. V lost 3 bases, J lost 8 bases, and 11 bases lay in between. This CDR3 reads CASSGKTGEAFF. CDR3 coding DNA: TGTGCCAGCAGCGGGAAAACAGGGGAAGCTTTCTTT.

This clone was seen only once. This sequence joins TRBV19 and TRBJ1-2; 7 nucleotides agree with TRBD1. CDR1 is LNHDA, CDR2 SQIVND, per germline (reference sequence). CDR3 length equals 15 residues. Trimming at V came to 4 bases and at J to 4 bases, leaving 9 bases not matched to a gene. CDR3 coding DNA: TGTGCCAGTAGTACCTATTTGGGACAGACCTATGGCTACACCTTC. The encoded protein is CASSTYLGQTYGYTF.

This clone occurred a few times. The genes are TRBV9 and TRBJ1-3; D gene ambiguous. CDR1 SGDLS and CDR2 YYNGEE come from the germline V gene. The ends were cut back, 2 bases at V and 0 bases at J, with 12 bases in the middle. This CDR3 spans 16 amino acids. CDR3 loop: CASSVIGGISGNTIYF. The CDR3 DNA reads TGTGCCAGCAGCGTTATCGGAGGGATCTCTGGAAACACCATATATTTT.

CDR3 in DNA: TGTGCCAGCAGCGGAGGGTTAGCGGGGGGGCTTGAGCAGTTCTTC. Its translation is CASSGGLAGGLEQFF. The V call is TRBV9, the J call TRBJ2-1, with 11 bases that match TRBD2. Trimming at V came to 3 bases and at J to 9 bases, leaving 8 bases not matched to a gene. This CDR3 is built from 15 residues. CDR1 and CDR2 (germline): SGDLS, YYNGEE.

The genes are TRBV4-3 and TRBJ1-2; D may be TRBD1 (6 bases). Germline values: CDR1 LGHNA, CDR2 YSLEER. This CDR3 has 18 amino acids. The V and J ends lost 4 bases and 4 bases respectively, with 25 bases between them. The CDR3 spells CASSPFVKPSGAIYGYTF. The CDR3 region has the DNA TGCGCCAGCAGCCCCTTTGTTAAGCCTTCAGGGGCAATCTATGGCTACACCTTC.

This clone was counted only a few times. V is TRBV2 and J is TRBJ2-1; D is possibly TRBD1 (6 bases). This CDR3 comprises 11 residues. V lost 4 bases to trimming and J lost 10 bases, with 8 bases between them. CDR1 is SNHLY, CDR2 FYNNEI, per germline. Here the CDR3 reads CASSGGHEQFF. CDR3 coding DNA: TGTGCCAGCAGTGGGGGGCACGAGCAGTTCTTC.

The CDR3 DNA follows: TGTGCCAGCAGCTTAGCGGGCGGGGGGGAAGAGACCCAGTACTTC. Translating gives CASSLAGGGEETQYF. The rearrangement joins TRBV11-2 to TRBJ2-5, with TRBD2 matching 9 bases. The V and J ends lost 1 base and 3 bases, in that order; junction bases with no gene match: 3. Germline values: CDR1 SGHAT, CDR2 FQNNGV. The CDR3 spans 15 residues. Full variable domain (rest looked up from reference TRBV11-2 and TRBJ2-5): EAGVAQSPRYKIIEKRQSVAFWCNPISGHATLYWYQQILGQGPKLLIQFQNNGVVDDSQLPKDRFSAERLKGVDSTLKIQPAKLEDSAVYLCASSLAGGGEETQYFGPGTRLLVL.

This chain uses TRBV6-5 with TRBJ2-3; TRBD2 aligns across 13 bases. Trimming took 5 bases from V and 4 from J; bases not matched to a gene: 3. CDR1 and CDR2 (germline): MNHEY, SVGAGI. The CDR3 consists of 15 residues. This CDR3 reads CASSVGLAGADTQYF. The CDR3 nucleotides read TGTGCCAGCAGTGTCGGACTAGCGGGAGCAGATACGCAGTATTTT.